Listed below are T cell receptor beta chains from one sample, sequenced in a study of naive and memory T cell subsets. MiXCR, run by TCRdb on the UMI-ligation and nested PCR reads, gives a single entry per CDR3 protein. The sample lists just over 80,000 distinct CDR3 sequences; 9% to 9.5% were seen once. Sequenced sample: naive CD8+ T cells from blood. All receptors derive from a human donor in good health. Both conserved end residues are part of each CDR3. D genes are given only for firm matches. Size values are once, few and many counts, or a class for expanded clones, and some rows have none.

clone_size,v_call,j_call,d_call,cdr3_length,cdr3_nt,cdr3_aa
.,TRBV19,TRBJ1-1,.,15,TGTGCCAGTAGTATAGTTGGGGATTTGAACACTGAAGCTTTCTTT,CASSIVGDLNTEAFF
few,TRBV6-6,TRBJ2-7,.,12,TGTGCCAGCAGTTACGTCCCGGGCGAGCAGTACTTC,CASSYVPGEQYF
few,TRBV7-9,TRBJ1-1,TRBD1,16,TGTGCCAGCAGCTCCCTAGGGGGCGCGTGGACTTCTGAAGCTTTCTTT,CASSSLGGAWTSEAFF
many,TRBV10-3,TRBJ2-3,.,15,TGTGCCATCAGTGATAACAGGGTACATTCAGATACGCAGTATTTT,CAISDNRVHSDTQYF
few,TRBV6-6,TRBJ2-3,TRBD1,15,TGTGCCAGCAGTTACCGGGACAGCGTCCCAGATACGCAGTATTTT,CASSYRDSVPDTQYF
many,TRBV28,TRBJ2-3,.,14,TGTGCCAGCAGTTTAATAGGTGCCCCAGATACGCAGTATTTT,CASSLIGAPDTQYF
few,TRBV29-1,TRBJ2-7,TRBD2,18,TGCAGCGTTGAAGCCCGGACTAGCGGGAGGACACTTTCCTACGAGCAGTACTTC,CSVEARTSGRTLSYEQYF
many,TRBV20-1,TRBJ2-2,TRBD2,15,TGCAGTGCTAGGGGACTAGCGGGAGGGCCCGGGGAGCTGTTTTTT,CSARGLAGGPGELFF
.,TRBV15,TRBJ2-3,TRBD2,19,TGTGCCACCAGCAGAGCCCTCCTTGTGGCTAGCGGAGACACAGATACGCAGTATTTT,CATSRALLVASGDTDTQYF
few,TRBV30,TRBJ2-5,.,16,TGTGCCTGGAAGGAGTCGGAAACTCCACCTTGGGAGACCCAGTACTTC,CAWKESETPPWETQYF
many,TRBV4-1,TRBJ2-7,.,14,TGCGCCAGCAGCCAAGAAGACGGGGCTCGGGAGCAGTACTTC,CASSQEDGAREQYF
many,TRBV14,TRBJ1-1,.,16,TGTGCCAGCAGCCAAGTTATCACAGGGCGGGACACTGAAGCTTTCTTT,CASSQVITGRDTEAFF
few,TRBV7-6,TRBJ2-5,TRBD2,15,TGTGCCAGCAGCTGGGGACTAGGAGGGGGAGAGACCCAGTACTTC,CASSWGLGGGETQYF
.,TRBV10-3,TRBJ2-2,.,12,TGTGCCATCAGGGGGGGCACCGGGGAGCTGTTTTTT,CAIRGGTGELFF
few,TRBV6-6,TRBJ2-7,.,16,TGTGCCAGCAGTTACTCTAGAGGCTCGAGCTCCTACGAGCAGTACTTC,CASSYSRGSSSYEQYF
few,TRBV27,TRBJ2-5,.,13,TGTGCCAGCAGTCTTCAGAACCAAGAGACCCAGTACTTC,CASSLQNQETQYF
many,TRBV27,TRBJ2-7,TRBD2,14,TGTGCCAGCAGCTTAGGTGGGAGGGGCGACGAGCAGTACTTC,CASSLGGRGDEQYF
many,TRBV7-6,TRBJ2-2,.,16,TGTGCCAGCAGCGAAGAACCGGGCTTCAACACCGGGGAGCTGTTTTTT,CASSEEPGFNTGELFF
many,TRBV11-1,TRBJ1-1,.,14,TGTGCCAGCAGCTTAGGGACGGCGAACACTGAAGCTTTCTTT,CASSLGTANTEAFF
few,TRBV6-2/TRBV6-3,TRBJ2-1,.,13,TGTGCCAGCAGTTACAACCCGGTGGGTGAGCAGTTCTTC,CASSYNPVGEQFF
many,TRBV29-1,TRBJ2-1,.,15,TGCAGCGTTGCATTGGAACGGTCGATTTACAATGAGCAGTTCTTC,CSVALERSIYNEQFF
.,TRBV12-3/TRBV12-4,TRBJ2-1,.,12,TGTGCCAGCAGCCCCATAAACAATGAGCAGTTCTTC,CASSPINNEQFF
few,TRBV28,TRBJ1-4,TRBD1,15,TGTGCCAGCAGTCCCGGCCAGGGGGGACATGAAAAACTGTTTTTT,CASSPGQGGHEKLFF
many,TRBV27,TRBJ2-1,.,14,TGTGCCAGCAGTTTGGTCGGGAGCTACAATGAGCAGTTCTTC,CASSLVGSYNEQFF
.,TRBV7-2,TRBJ1-5,.,13,TGTGCCACCGAGAGAGGCAGGTCCCGGCCCCAGCATTTT,CATERGRSRPQHF
few,TRBV4-1,TRBJ2-5,.,20,TGCGCCAGCAGCCAAGATCATCCTGAGCCGAGCCCTCACGACGAAGAGACCCAGTACTTC,CASSQDHPEPSPHDEETQYF
few,TRBV14,TRBJ1-1,.,14,TGTGCCAGCAGCCCTCCCGGGGGGAACACTGAAGCTTTCTTT,CASSPPGGNTEAFF
many,TRBV24-1,TRBJ1-2,.,12,TGTGCCACCAGTGTGGCCGACTATGGCTACACCTTC,CATSVADYGYTF
many,TRBV9,TRBJ1-3,.,14,TGTGCCAGCAGCTTAACAGGTTCTGGAAACACCATATATTTT,CASSLTGSGNTIYF
many,TRBV15,TRBJ1-5,TRBD1,16,TGTGCCACCAGCCGGGACAGGGGAGGTAGCAATCAGCCCCAGCATTTT,CATSRDRGGSNQPQHF
many,TRBV19,TRBJ2-1,TRBD1,19,TGTGCCAGTAGTTCGAACGGACAGGGAATCACTAACTATTACAATGAGCAGTTCTTC,CASSSNGQGITNYYNEQFF
many,TRBV6-1,TRBJ1-1,TRBD1,14,TGTGCCAGCAGTAAGGACAGGGGAGACACTGAAGCTTTCTTT,CASSKDRGDTEAFF
few,TRBV4-3,TRBJ2-7,.,15,TGCGCCAGCAGCTCGGACAGAGAACCCTCCTACGAGCAGTACTTC,CASSSDREPSYEQYF
many,TRBV4-3,TRBJ2-3,.,15,TGCGCCAGCAGCCAAAAATACGGCCGGGAAGATACGCAGTATTTT,CASSQKYGREDTQYF
few,TRBV5-8,TRBJ2-5,TRBD2,14,TGTGCCAGCAGCTGGGGAGGGCTTCAAGAGACCCAGTACTTC,CASSWGGLQETQYF
many,TRBV29-1,TRBJ2-1,TRBD2,17,TGCAGCGTTGATAGGATAGCGGGAGGGAAATTTAACAATGAGCAGTTCTTC,CSVDRIAGGKFNNEQFF
.,TRBV20-1,TRBJ2-7,TRBD2,17,TGCAGTGCTAGCGACCCGCGGGGACTAGCGGGAAGGTACGAGCAGTACTTC,CSASDPRGLAGRYEQYF
.,TRBV4-1,TRBJ2-7,TRBD1,15,TGCGCCAGCAGCCAATTGACAGGGCCTCCCTACGAGCAGTACTTC,CASSQLTGPPYEQYF
many,TRBV27,TRBJ2-7,TRBD2,15,TGTGCCAGCAGCCCTGGTTCTAGCGGTCCCTACGAGCAGTACTTC,CASSPGSSGPYEQYF
.,TRBV29-1,TRBJ1-1,.,14,TGCGTACTAGCGGAGGTACCCATGAACACTGAAGCTTTCTTT,CVLAEVPMNTEAFF
.,TRBV12-3/TRBV12-4,TRBJ2-5,.,16,TGTGCCAGCCTTGGAGGGGGAGAGGGGGGAAGAGAGACCCAGTACTTC,CASLGGGEGGRETQYF
many,TRBV12-3/TRBV12-4,TRBJ2-7,.,14,TGTGCCAGCAGTGGGCAGGAGGGGCCCTACGAGCAGTACTTC,CASSGQEGPYEQYF
many,TRBV5-5,TRBJ2-1,.,14,TGTGCCAGCAGCTTTACATTCCTCACCGATGAGCAGTTCTTC,CASSFTFLTDEQFF
few,TRBV9,TRBJ2-7,TRBD2,16,TGTGCCAGCAGCGTGAGTGGCGGGAGTACTGTCTACGAGCAGTACTTC,CASSVSGGSTVYEQYF
many,TRBV20-1,TRBJ2-5,.,14,TGCAGTGCTACCCGGACAGATCGACAAGAGACCCAGTACTTC,CSATRTDRQETQYF
.,TRBV13,TRBJ2-1,.,12,TGTGCCAGCAGCTTAGATCTGAATGAGCAGTTCTTC,CASSLDLNEQFF
many,TRBV10-3,TRBJ2-7,.,14,TGTGCCATCAGGGCACAAGGAAGCTCCTACGAGCAGTACTTC,CAIRAQGSSYEQYF
few,TRBV6-6,TRBJ2-6,TRBD2,17,TGTGCCAGCAGTTCTATAGCGGGAGACTCTGGGGCCAACGTCCTGACTTTC,CASSSIAGDSGANVLTF
many,TRBV20-1,TRBJ2-7,.,13,TGCAGTGCTAGAGAAGAGGTCCCCTACGAGCAGTACTTC,CSAREEVPYEQYF
.,TRBV7-2,TRBJ1-5,.,15,TGTGCCAGCAGCTTAGGACGGTATAGCAATCAGCCCCAGCATTTT,CASSLGRYSNQPQHF
few,TRBV15,TRBJ1-5,.,14,TGTGCCACCAGCAGAGCGGGGGGCAATCAGCCCCAGCATTTT,CATSRAGGNQPQHF
many,TRBV11-2,TRBJ2-7,.,14,TGTGCCAGCAGCTTTTACGCAGCCGGCTACGAGCAGTACTTC,CASSFYAAGYEQYF
.,TRBV7-8,TRBJ2-4,.,15,TGTGCCAGCAGCCCCCGAGAGGGCCTGACGAACATTCAGTACTTC,CASSPREGLTNIQYF
few,TRBV4-3,TRBJ2-4,.,20,TGCGCCAGCAGCCAAGCCCCGGGGGCCCTAGCGGAGATAGCCAAAAACATTCAGTACTTC,CASSQAPGALAEIAKNIQYF
.,TRBV2,TRBJ2-7,.,13,TGTGCCAGCAGTGAGGGGAATCCTCCCGAGCAGTACTTC,CASSEGNPPEQYF
few,TRBV10-3,TRBJ2-7,TRBD1,15,TGTGCCATCAGTGAATGGGGACAGGGAACCTACGAGCAGTACTTC,CAISEWGQGTYEQYF
many,TRBV27,TRBJ2-7,TRBD2,14,TGTGCCAGCGGACCGGGACTACGGAACTACGAGCAGTACTTC,CASGPGLRNYEQYF
.,TRBV4-3,TRBJ2-6,.,15,TGCGCCGGCAGCCAGGTTTCCTCTGGGGCCAACGTCCTGACTTTC,CAGSQVSSGANVLTF
few,TRBV12-3/TRBV12-4,TRBJ1-3,TRBD1,17,TGTGCCAGCAGTGCTCCGGGACAGGGGGCCGCGGGAAACACCATATATTTT,CASSAPGQGAAGNTIYF
many,TRBV20-1,TRBJ2-2,.,11,TGCAGTGCTCGCGGGGACGGGGAGCTGTTTTTT,CSARGDGELFF